This record covers a single T cell receptor beta chain. Its binding antigen is unknown. No qualities accompany the bases; no much larger clone lies one base away. This sample was taken from a study of T cell changes during pregnancy in multiple sclerosis (dated by TCRdb to the late 2010s). Context from the whole study: The study examined how the T cell repertoire changed over the course of pregnancy in women with multiple sclerosis.

The library was obtained by the immunoSEQ multiplex PCR assay. TCRdb provides this immuneACCESS table in a form limited to in-frame rearrangements. Some clones are lacking; in checked studies, under half of them reflect an unresolved V gene, and why the rest are absent is not known. This sample is represented by over 45,000 clones; around 92% of them were singletons. Approximately 2.2% of the sample lies in the top ten. This sequence was found in a female donor with multiple sclerosis, enrolled in a pregnancy study. This specimen was peripheral blood, taken in the third trimester of pregnancy.

The CDR3 protein: CASTLGAGSSYEQYF. The sequence in DNA is TGTGCCAGCACCCTCGGGGCGGGAAGCTCCTACGAGCAGTACTTC. Recombination joined TRBV6-1 with TRBJ2-7; possibly the D gene is TRBD2, per 6 matching bases. The CDR3 runs 15 amino acids, cysteine and phenylalanine included. The only DNA kept is the CDR3, 45 bases in frame from the first base. The V end loses 7 bases and the J end loses 0 bases, and a stretch of 16 bases separates them. The germline V gene yields MNHNS for CDR1 and SASEGT for CDR2.